This T cell receptor (beta chain) was recovered during a study of blood T cell repertoires in COVID-19. Only in-frame clones appear in the TCRdb table, and some are missing; sequencing was by immunoSEQ multiplex PCR. Of about 190,000 clones in the sample, 81% are singletons; the top ten hold 12%. This CDR3 region has 15 residues. J gave up 8 bases and V 3 bases, and 11 bases lay outside the gene matches. Germline lookup yields CDR1 ENHRY and CDR2 SYGVKD. The Seattle site enrolled patients during active infection and followed them longitudinally. The receptor was derived from a woman of 80 years or more with COVID-19, enrolled during active disease. The specimen was peripheral blood. This sequence joins TRBV10-3 and TRBJ1-2; TRBD1 matches at 8 bases. The CDR3 region has the DNA TGTGCCATCAGTGACGGACAGGGACCACATATAGGCTACACCTTC. Protein product: CAISDGQGPHIGYTF.